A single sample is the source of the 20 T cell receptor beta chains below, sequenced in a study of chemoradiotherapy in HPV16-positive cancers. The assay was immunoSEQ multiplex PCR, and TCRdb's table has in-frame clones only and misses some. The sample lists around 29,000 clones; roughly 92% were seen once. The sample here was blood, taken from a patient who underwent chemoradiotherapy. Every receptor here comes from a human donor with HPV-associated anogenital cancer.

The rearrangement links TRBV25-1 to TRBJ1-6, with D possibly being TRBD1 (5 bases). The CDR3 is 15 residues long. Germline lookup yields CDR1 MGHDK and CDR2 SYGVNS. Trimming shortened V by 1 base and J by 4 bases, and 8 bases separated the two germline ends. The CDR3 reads CASSESGGYNSPLHF. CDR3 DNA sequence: TGTGCCAGCAGTGAATCGGGGGGGTATAATTCACCCCTCCACTTT.

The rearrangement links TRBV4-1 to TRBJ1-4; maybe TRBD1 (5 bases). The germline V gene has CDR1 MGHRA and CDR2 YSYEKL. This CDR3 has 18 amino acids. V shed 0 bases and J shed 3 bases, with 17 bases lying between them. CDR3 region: CASSQDKVSGLANEKLFF. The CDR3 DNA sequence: TGCGCCAGCAGCCAAGATAAAGTTTCGGGACTGGCTAATGAAAAACTGTTTTTT.

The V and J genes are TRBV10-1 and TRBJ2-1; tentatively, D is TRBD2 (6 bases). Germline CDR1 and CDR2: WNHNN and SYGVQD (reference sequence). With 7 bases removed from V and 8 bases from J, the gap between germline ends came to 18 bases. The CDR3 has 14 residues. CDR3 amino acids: CASTATSGEDEQFF. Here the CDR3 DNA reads TGCGCCAGCACCGCGACTAGTGGGGAAGATGAGCAGTTCTTC.

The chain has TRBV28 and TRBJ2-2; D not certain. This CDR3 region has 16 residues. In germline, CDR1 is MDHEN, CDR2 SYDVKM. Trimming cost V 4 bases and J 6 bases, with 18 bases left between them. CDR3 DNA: TGTGCCAGCAGTTCCCCTTCCAAGGCAGGCGCCGGGGAGCTGTTTTTT. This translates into CASSSPSKAGAGELFF.

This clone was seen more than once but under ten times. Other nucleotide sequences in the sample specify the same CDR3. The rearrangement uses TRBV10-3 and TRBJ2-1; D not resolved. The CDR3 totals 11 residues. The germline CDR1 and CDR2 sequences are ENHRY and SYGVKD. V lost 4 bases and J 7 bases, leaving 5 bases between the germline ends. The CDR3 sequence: CAISVGNEQFF. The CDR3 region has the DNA TGTGCCATCAGTGTTGGGAATGAGCAGTTCTTC.

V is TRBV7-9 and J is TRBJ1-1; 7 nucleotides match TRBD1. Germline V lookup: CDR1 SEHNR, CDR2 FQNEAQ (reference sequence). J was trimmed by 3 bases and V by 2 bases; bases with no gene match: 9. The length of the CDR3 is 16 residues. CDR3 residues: CASSLSDRDMDTEAFF. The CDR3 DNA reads TGTGCCAGCAGCTTATCCGACAGGGATATGGACACTGAAGCTTTCTTT.

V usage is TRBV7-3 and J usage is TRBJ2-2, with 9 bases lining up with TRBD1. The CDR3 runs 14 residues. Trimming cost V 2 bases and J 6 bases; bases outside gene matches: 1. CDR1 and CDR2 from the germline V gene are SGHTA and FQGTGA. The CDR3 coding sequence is TGTGCCAGCAGCTTAGACAGGGGGGCCGGGGAGCTGTTTTTT. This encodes CASSLDRGAGELFF. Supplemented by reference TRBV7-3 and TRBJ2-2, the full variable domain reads GAGVSQTPSNKVTEKGKYVELRCDPISGHTALYWYRQSLGQGPEFLIYFQGTGAADDSGLPNDRFFAVRPEGSVSTLKIQRTERGDSAVYLCASSLDRGAGELFFGEGSRLTVL.

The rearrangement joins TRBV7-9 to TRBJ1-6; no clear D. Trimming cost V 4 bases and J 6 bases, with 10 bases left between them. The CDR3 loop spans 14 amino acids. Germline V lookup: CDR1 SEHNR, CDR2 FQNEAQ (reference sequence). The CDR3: CASSSLPPNSPLHF. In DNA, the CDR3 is TGTGCCAGCAGCTCCTTACCGCCTAATTCACCCCTCCACTTT.

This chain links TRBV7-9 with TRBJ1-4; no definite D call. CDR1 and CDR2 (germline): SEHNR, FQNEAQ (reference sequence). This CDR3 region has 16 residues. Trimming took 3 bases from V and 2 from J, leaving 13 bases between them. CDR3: CASSLAEKRTNEKLFF. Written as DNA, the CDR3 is TGTGCCAGCAGCTTGGCCGAAAAGAGGACTAATGAAAAACTGTTTTTT. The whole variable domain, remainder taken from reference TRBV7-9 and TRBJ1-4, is DTGVSQNPRHKITKRGQNVTFRCDPISEHNRLYWYRQTLGQGPEFLTYFQNEAQLEKSRLLSDRFSAERPKGSFSTLEIQRTEQGDSAMYLCASSLAEKRTNEKLFFGSGTQLSVL.

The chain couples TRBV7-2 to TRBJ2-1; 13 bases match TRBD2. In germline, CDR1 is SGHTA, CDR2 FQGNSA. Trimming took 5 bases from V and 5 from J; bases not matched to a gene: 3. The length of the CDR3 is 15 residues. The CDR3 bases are TGTGCCAGCAGCGTGGGACTAGCGGGAAACAATGAGCAGTTCTTC. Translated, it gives CASSVGLAGNNEQFF.

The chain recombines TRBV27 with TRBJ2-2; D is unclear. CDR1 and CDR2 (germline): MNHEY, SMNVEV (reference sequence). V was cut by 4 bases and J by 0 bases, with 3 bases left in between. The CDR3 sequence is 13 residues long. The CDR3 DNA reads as TGTGCCAGCAGTTACGCGAACACCGGGGAGCTGTTTTTT. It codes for CASSYANTGELFF.

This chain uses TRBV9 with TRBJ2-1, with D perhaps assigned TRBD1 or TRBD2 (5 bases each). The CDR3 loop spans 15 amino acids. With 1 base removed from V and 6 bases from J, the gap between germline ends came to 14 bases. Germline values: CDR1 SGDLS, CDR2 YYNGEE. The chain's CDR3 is CASSVSGGLGNEQFF. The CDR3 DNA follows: TGTGCCAGCAGCGTAAGTGGGGGTTTGGGCAATGAGCAGTTCTTC.

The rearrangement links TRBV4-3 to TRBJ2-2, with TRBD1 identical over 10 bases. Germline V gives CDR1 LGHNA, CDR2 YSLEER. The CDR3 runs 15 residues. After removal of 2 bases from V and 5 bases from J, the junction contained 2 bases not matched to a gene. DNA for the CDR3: TGCGCCAGCAGCCAATGGACAGGGGGGACCGGGGAGCTGTTTTTT. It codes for CASSQWTGGTGELFF.

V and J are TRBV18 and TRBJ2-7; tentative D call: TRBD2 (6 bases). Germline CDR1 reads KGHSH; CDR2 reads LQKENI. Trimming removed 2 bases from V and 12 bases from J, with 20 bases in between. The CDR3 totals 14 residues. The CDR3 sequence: CASSPVETAAGLYF. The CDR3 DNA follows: TGTGCCAGCTCACCAGTGGAGACAGCCGCGGGGTTGTACTTC.

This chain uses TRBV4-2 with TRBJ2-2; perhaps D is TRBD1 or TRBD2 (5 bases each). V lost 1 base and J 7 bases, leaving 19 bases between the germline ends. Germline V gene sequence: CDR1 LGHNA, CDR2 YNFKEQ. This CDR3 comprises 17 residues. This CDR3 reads CASSQGGSIFGNGELFF. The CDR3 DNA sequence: TGTGCCAGCAGCCAAGGGGGGTCCATATTTGGCAACGGGGAGCTGTTTTTT.

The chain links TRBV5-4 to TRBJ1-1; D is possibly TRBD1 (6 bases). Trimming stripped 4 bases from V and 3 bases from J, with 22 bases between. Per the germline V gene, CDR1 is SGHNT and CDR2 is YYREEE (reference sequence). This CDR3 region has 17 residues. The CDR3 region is CASSGPGHKRMDTEAFF. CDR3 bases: TGTGCCAGCAGCGGTCCGGGACACAAAAGAATGGACACTGAAGCTTTCTTT.

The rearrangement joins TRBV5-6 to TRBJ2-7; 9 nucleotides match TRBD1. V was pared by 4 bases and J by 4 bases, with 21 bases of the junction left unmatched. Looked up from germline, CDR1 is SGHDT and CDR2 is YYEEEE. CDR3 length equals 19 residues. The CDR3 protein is CASSRLQAHIRDREYEQYF. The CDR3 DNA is TGTGCCAGCAGCCGCCTCCAGGCCCACATCCGGGACAGGGAGTACGAGCAGTACTTC.

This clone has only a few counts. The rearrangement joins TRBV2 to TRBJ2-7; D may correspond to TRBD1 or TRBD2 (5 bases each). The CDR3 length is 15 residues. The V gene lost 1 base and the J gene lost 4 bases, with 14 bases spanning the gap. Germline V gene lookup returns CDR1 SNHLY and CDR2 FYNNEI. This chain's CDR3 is CASSEGGVRRYEQYF. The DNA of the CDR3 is TGTGCCAGCAGTGAAGGAGGGGTACGGAGGTACGAGCAGTACTTC.

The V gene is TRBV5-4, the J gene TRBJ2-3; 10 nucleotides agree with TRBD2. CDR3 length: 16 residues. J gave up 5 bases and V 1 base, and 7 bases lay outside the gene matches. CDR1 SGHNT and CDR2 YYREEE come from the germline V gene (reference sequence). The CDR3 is CASSLKASGGLDTQYF. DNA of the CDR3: TGTGCCAGCAGCTTGAAGGCTAGCGGGGGATTAGATACGCAGTATTTT. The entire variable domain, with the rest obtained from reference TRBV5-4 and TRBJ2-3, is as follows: ETGVTQSPTHLIKTRGQQVTLRCSSQSGHNTVSWYQQALGQGPQFIFQYYREEENGRGNFPPRFSGLQFPNYSSELNVNALELDDSALYLCASSLKASGGLDTQYFGPGTRLTVL.

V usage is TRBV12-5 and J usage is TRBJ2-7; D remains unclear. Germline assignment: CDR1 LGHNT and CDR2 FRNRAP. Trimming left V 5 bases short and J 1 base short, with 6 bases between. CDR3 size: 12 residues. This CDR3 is CASGKASYEQYF. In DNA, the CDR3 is TGTGCTAGTGGTAAGGCGTCCTACGAGCAGTACTTC.